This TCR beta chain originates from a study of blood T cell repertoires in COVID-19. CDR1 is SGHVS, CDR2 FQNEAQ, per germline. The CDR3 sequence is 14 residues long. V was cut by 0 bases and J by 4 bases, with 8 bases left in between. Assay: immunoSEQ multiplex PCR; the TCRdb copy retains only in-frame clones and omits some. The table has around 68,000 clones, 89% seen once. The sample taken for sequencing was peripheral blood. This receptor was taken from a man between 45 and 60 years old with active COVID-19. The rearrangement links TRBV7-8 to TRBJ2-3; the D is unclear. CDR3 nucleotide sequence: TGTGCCAGCAGCTTAGCGCATGAGGCAGATACGCAGTATTTT. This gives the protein CASSLAHEADTQYF. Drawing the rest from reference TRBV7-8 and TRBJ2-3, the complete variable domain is GAGVSQSPRYKVAKRGQDVALRCDPISGHVSLFWYQQALGQGPEFLTYFQNEAQLDKSGLPSDRFFAERPEGSVSTLKIQRTQQEDSAVYLCASSLAHEADTQYFGPGTRLTVL.